Listed below are T cell receptor beta chains from one sample, sequenced in a study of T cells in Graves' hyperthyroidism and ophthalmopathy. TCRdb re-called the multiplex PCR reads through MiXCR, storing one row per CDR3 protein. Of roughly 500,000 distinct CDR3 sequences listed, approximately 44% are singletons. Specimen: peripheral blood or thyroid tissue (not recorded which). These receptors came from an adult woman with Graves' disease, either hyperthyroidism or ophthalmopathy (not recorded which). Each CDR3 is given with its conserved first and last residue. Each record gives: J gene, V gene, CDR3 length, D gene, clone size, CDR3 DNA, CDR3 protein. A D gene is named only where the DNA matches it firmly. Rows give clone size only sometimes, using once, few, many, or a class for an expanded clone.

j_call: TRBJ2-7; v_call: TRBV20-1; cdr3_length: 14; d_call: TRBD2; clone_size: -; cdr3_nt: TGCAGTGCTAGAGATGAAGGGGTAGCGGGAGAGCAGTACTTC; cdr3_aa: CSARDEGVAGEQYF
j_call: TRBJ2-6; v_call: TRBV7-9; cdr3_length: 15; d_call: -; clone_size: many; cdr3_nt: TGTGCCAGCAGCTTACCAGACTCTGGGGCCAACGTCCTGACTTTC; cdr3_aa: CASSLPDSGANVLTF
j_call: TRBJ1-5; v_call: TRBV6-5; cdr3_length: 15; d_call: -; clone_size: -; cdr3_nt: TGTGCCAGCAGTTCGCGGGGGGGAAGCAATCAGCCCCAGCATTTT; cdr3_aa: CASSSRGGSNQPQHF
j_call: TRBJ1-2; v_call: TRBV6-5; cdr3_length: 14; d_call: -; clone_size: -; cdr3_nt: TGTGCCAGCAGTTACGCCTTGACGGGCTATGGCTACACCTTC; cdr3_aa: CASSYALTGYGYTF
j_call: TRBJ1-4; v_call: TRBV28; cdr3_length: 17; d_call: -; clone_size: -; cdr3_nt: TGTGCCAGCAGCCCCCTCCTCCCAGTAACAGCAAATGAAAAACTGTTTTTT; cdr3_aa: CASSPLLPVTANEKLFF
j_call: TRBJ2-7; v_call: TRBV7-2; cdr3_length: 15; d_call: -; clone_size: -; cdr3_nt: TGTGCCAGCAGTCCCTGGGACAACCTATCCTACGAGCAGTACTTC; cdr3_aa: CASSPWDNLSYEQYF
j_call: TRBJ1-2; v_call: TRBV29-1; cdr3_length: 13; d_call: -; clone_size: -; cdr3_nt: TGCAGCGTTGAAGATGGGCCGGACGATGGCTACACCTTC; cdr3_aa: CSVEDGPDDGYTF
j_call: TRBJ1-1; v_call: TRBV10-2; cdr3_length: 18; d_call: -; clone_size: -; cdr3_nt: TGCGCCAGCCCCGGAGGGCAGCGAGGGAGTAGGGTGAACACTGAAGCTTTCTTT; cdr3_aa: CASPGGQRGSRVNTEAFF
j_call: TRBJ2-7; v_call: TRBV28; cdr3_length: 13; d_call: -; clone_size: -; cdr3_nt: TGTGCCACTTCGGGCCCCGCCGATTGGGAGCAGTACTTC; cdr3_aa: CATSGPADWEQYF
j_call: TRBJ1-6; v_call: TRBV7-9; cdr3_length: 16; d_call: TRBD1; clone_size: many; cdr3_nt: TGTGCCAGCAGCACAGGCAGGGGGATTATCAATTCACCCCTCCACTTT; cdr3_aa: CASSTGRGIINSPLHF
j_call: TRBJ2-5; v_call: TRBV19; cdr3_length: 12; d_call: TRBD2; clone_size: many; cdr3_nt: TGTGCCAGTAGACTAGCGGGAGAGACCCAGTACTTC; cdr3_aa: CASRLAGETQYF
j_call: TRBJ1-5; v_call: TRBV12-3/TRBV12-4; cdr3_length: 19; d_call: TRBD1; clone_size: once; cdr3_nt: TGTGCCAGCAGTTTAGACACGGGACAGGGTTTCCTTAGCAATCAGCCCCAGCATTTT; cdr3_aa: CASSLDTGQGFLSNQPQHF
j_call: TRBJ1-2; v_call: TRBV25-1; cdr3_length: 21; d_call: TRBD1; clone_size: many; cdr3_nt: TGTGCCAGCAGTGAAGGGGTTTCGGCAAGGACAGGGAAGGAACGGAGAGGAGGCTACACCTTC; cdr3_aa: CASSEGVSARTGKERRGGYTF
j_call: TRBJ1-2; v_call: TRBV7-9; cdr3_length: 11; d_call: -; clone_size: -; cdr3_nt: TGTGCCAGCAGCTTAGCGAAAGGCTACACCTTC; cdr3_aa: CASSLAKGYTF
j_call: TRBJ1-1; v_call: TRBV15; cdr3_length: 16; d_call: TRBD1; clone_size: -; cdr3_nt: TGTGCCACCAGCAGAGATAGGACAGGCGGGAACACTGAAGCTTTCTTT; cdr3_aa: CATSRDRTGGNTEAFF
j_call: TRBJ1-2; v_call: TRBV6-5; cdr3_length: 14; d_call: TRBD1; clone_size: -; cdr3_nt: TGTGCCAGCAACCGGGACAGGACCAACTATGGCTACACCTTC; cdr3_aa: CASNRDRTNYGYTF
j_call: TRBJ2-7; v_call: TRBV2; cdr3_length: 12; d_call: -; clone_size: many; cdr3_nt: TGTGCCAGCAGACCCTCGGCCTACGAGCAGTACTTC; cdr3_aa: CASRPSAYEQYF